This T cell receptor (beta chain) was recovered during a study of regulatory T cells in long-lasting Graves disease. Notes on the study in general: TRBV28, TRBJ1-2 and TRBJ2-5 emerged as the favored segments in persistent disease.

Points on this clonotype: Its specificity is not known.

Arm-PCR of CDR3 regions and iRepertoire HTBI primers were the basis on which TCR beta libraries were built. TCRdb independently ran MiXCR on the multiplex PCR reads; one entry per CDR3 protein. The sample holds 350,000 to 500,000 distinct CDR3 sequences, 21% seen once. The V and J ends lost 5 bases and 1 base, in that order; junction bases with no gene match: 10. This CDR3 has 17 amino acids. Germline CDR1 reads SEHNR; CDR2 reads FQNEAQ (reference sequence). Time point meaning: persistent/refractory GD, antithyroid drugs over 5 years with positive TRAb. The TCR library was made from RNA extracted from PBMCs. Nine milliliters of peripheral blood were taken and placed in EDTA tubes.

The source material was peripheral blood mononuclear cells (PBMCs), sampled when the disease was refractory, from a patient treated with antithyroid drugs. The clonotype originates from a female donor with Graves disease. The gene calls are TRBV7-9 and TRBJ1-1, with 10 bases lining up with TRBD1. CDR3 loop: CASSPQGTGAWNTEAFF. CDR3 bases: TGTGCCAGCAGCCCCCAAGGGACAGGGGCTTGGAACACTGAAGCTTTCTTT.